What follows are 9 T cell receptor beta chains derived from one specimen sequenced in a study of blood T cell repertoires in COVID-19. Produced via immunoSEQ multiplex PCR; TCRdb's table is partial and in-frame only. The table includes about 210,000 clones, 65% to 85% detected once. The sequenced sample consisted of PBMCs or T cells enriched from blood (not recorded which). The receptors were sampled from a woman aged 25 to 45 who had been exposed to COVID-19.

The rearrangement uses TRBV7-2 and TRBJ1-3; possibly TRBD1 for D (6 bases). The CDR3 totals 17 residues. The V gene's germline CDR1 is SGHTA and CDR2 FQGNSA. V shed 5 bases and J shed 0 bases, with 17 bases lying between them. The CDR3 region has the DNA TGTGCCAGCAGCCTAAGTACAGGGCCCTTCTCTGGAAACACCATATATTTT. This gives the protein CASSLSTGPFSGNTIYF.

CDR3 protein: CASLASTNEKLFF. The CDR3 DNA reads TGTGCCAGTCTAGCATCAACTAATGAAAAACTGTTTTTT. The chain employs TRBV19 and TRBJ1-4; D gene ambiguous. Germline lookup yields CDR1 LNHDA and CDR2 SQIVND (reference sequence). The CDR3 has 13 residues. V lost 8 bases, J lost 0 bases, and 7 bases lay in between.

The V call is TRBV23-1, the J call TRBJ2-7; TRBD1 is a possible D gene (6 bases). TRBV23-1 is an ORF for which the function is uncertain. This CDR3 is 14 amino acids long. Trimming removed 0 bases from V and 0 bases from J, with 6 bases in between. DNA of the CDR3: TGCGCCAGCAGTCAATCGGGACACTCCTACGAGCAGTACTTC. Translation gives CASSQSGHSYEQYF.

The chain has TRBV7-8 and TRBJ2-1; the D gene is possibly TRBD1 (6 bases). The CDR3 runs 13 residues. CDR1 is SGHVS, CDR2 FQNEAQ, per germline. V dropped 4 bases and J dropped 4 bases, with 8 bases sitting between them. The CDR3 loop is CASSWTVYNEQFF. CDR3 DNA: TGTGCCAGCAGCTGGACAGTGTACAATGAGCAGTTCTTC.

This chain connects TRBV5-6 to TRBJ2-6; 9 bases line up with TRBD1. The V gene end was trimmed by 0 bases and the J gene end by 3 bases; junction bases not matched to a gene: 7. The length of the CDR3 is 18 residues. Germline CDR1 SGHDT, CDR2 YYEEEE. The CDR3 DNA reads as TGTGCCAGCAGCTTGGACGGGACAGGGAAGTATGGGGCCAACGTCCTGACTTTC. Translated: CASSLDGTGKYGANVLTF.

The rearrangement links TRBV15 to TRBJ1-1; the D is unclear. V lost 8 bases and J lost 0, with 10 bases in between. The CDR3 covers 13 residues. From germline, CDR1 is LNHNV and CDR2 YYDKDF (reference sequence). For the CDR3, the DNA is TGTGCCACCTCCGGACTGATGAACACTGAAGCTTTCTTT. This gives the protein CATSGLMNTEAFF.

The chain joins TRBV11-2 to TRBJ2-3, with a weak D call TRBD2 (5 bases). Trimming stripped 1 base from V and 6 bases from J, with 11 bases between. The CDR3 has 14 amino acids. Germline assignment: CDR1 SGHAT and CDR2 FQNNGV. The chain's CDR3 is CASSLALVADTQYF. For the CDR3, the DNA is TGTGCCAGCAGCTTAGCGTTAGTAGCGGATACGCAGTATTTT.

The chain uses TRBV15 and TRBJ2-2, with 7 bases aligning to TRBD1. Unmatched junction bases numbered 0, after V lost 5 bases and J lost 0 bases. CDR1 and CDR2 (germline): LNHNV, YYDKDF (reference sequence). The CDR3 runs 14 residues. CDR3 bases: TGTGCCACCAGCGGACAGGCGAACACCGGGGAGCTGTTTTTT. Protein: CATSGQANTGELFF.

For the CDR3, the DNA is TGTGCCAGCAGCCTCCGTCTAGGAGAGGGCACTGAAGCTTTCTTT. Amino acid sequence: CASSLRLGEGTEAFF. J is TRBJ1-1 and V is TRBV7-3; no reliable D call. Germline V CDR1 and CDR2: SGHTA, FQGTGA. The CDR3 length is 15 residues. V lost 5 bases and J 4 bases, leaving 17 bases between the germline ends.